This T cell receptor (beta chain) came from a study of T cells in Graves' hyperthyroidism and ophthalmopathy (dated by TCRdb to the late 2010s). Regarding the study in general: Peripheral blood was sampled at the time of initial diagnosis, prior to any treatment. To identify TCR V-J signatures that set the groups apart, the researchers used a discovery cohort of approximately 98 patients, made up of under 45 with Graves' ophthalmopathy and 57 with stable Graves' hyperthyroidism. Prospective prediction of ophthalmopathy was tested in an independent validation cohort of 18 to 20 hyperthyroidism patients and 15 to 17 patients who later progressed to ophthalmopathy. The roughly 100 discovery patients were randomly divided into training and test sets at a 7:3 ratio. Thyroid tissue and blood T-cell repertoires from over 5 Graves' hyperthyroidism patients were also compared in the study. After blood sampling, hyperthyroidism patients were treated with methimazole at a starting dose of 30 mg daily, and ophthalmopathy patients were treated with high-dose intravenous methylprednisolone. According to the paper, TCR Vbeta CDR3 sequencing was carried out on roughly 130 peripheral blood samples, which came from approximately 43 ophthalmopathy, approximately 72 hyperthyroidism and some 17 progressor patients.

The CDR3, cysteine through phenylalanine, is 13 amino acids long. The CDR3 DNA has 39 bases and is translated from base 1. Taken from the germline V gene (reference sequence), the CDR1 and CDR2 loops are DFQATT and SNEGSKA. V and J are truncated by 1 base and 4 bases respectively, leaving an intervening sequence of 9 bases. The TCR beta CDR3 regions were amplified from the RNA transcripts. A first-round RT-PCR of the TCR CDR3 used the HTBI primer set with the Qiagen OneStep RT-PCR kit. Libraries were constructed in a second round of multiplex PCR, after which size selection and purification were carried out. Paired-end sequencing of the libraries was performed with 100 bp reads on an Illumina HiSeq2000. As for the authors' bioinformatics: SOAPnuke was used to process the raw data, with reads discarded if the reads contained adapters or uncalled bases, had a mean Phred below 15, or lacked an exact constant-primer or identifier match. COPE v1.2.5 was used to merge high-quality paired reads, and clonotypes were defined as unique nucleotide sequences. MiTCR v1.1 was used to align the clonotypes against IMGT TRBV, TRBD and TRBJ reference segments. The analysis included only V-J combinations with a frequency above 0.0001, which together covered over 98% of the repertoires. The TCS score was defined as F50 (clonal expansion) divided by E x V (chaos), with BLOSUM62-based TCRdist calculated between CDR3 peptides within each V-J. Welch's t-statistics and random forest reduced roughly 500 V-J features to 10 to 15, which were used in a naive Bayes classifier (R e1071). TCRdb applied fastp at Q25 and MiXCR to the public reads, then kept only in-frame beta chains. Each entry is one CDR3 protein sequence, shown with its most common DNA and genes. The V and J calls here are based on TCRdb, not the publication. This sample holds under 350,000 distinct CDR3 sequences; roughly a fifth were observed only once. Jointly, the top ten make up over 40% of the sample.

What the study reported, not specific to this receptor: A model built on a 13 V-J signature distinguished ophthalmopathy from stable hyperthyroidism, reaching roughly 88% sensitivity and about 81% specificity in cross-validation and 80%/75% in testing. In validation, progression to ophthalmopathy was predicted by the model with more than 65% sensitivity and 72% to 80% specificity, a median of roughly 6.4 months before onset. Blood samples also contained most of the expanded thyroid clonotypes (frequency above 0.001), which suggests that blood repertoires may reflect thyroid immune responses. No statistical method was used to set the sample size in advance, and investigators knew the group allocation.

Stable Graves' hyperthyroidism was defined as the absence of progression to ophthalmopathy over 18 months of follow-up. Hyperthyroidism patients were aged 18 to 65 years and newly diagnosed, with disease duration of less than 2 months. The study excluded patients with uncontrolled infections, other autoimmune diseases, pregnancy or lactation. Diagnoses were established on the basis of clinical symptoms, serum thyroxine and TRAb, thyroid ultrasound, and orbital computed tomography. PBMCs were separated from roughly 9.6 ml of fresh peripheral blood using Ficoll-Paque density gradient centrifugation. Trizol reagent was used to extract total RNA, and RNA quality was then checked on an Agilent 2100 Bioanalyzer. This clonotype was counted only a few times. The antigen it binds to is not known. This may arise from a read error, as a much more abundant clone is one base away.

The TCR comes from a woman between 45 and 60 years old with Graves' hyperthyroidism. Recombination connected TRBV20-1 to TRBJ2-3, with the D gene too uncertain to name. Source material: blood. The sequenced DNA is TGCAGTGCTAGAGCAGAGAACGCAGATACGCAGTATTTT. This codes for CSARAENADTQYF.